These 2 T cell receptor beta chains came from one sample sequenced in a study of cytomegalovirus exposure and HLA in healthy donors. 60 Vbeta and 13 Jbeta primers were used in PCR. Measured with immunoSEQ multiplex PCR; TCRdb has only the in-frame clones, and not every one. Listed are tens of thousands of clones; 5% to 5.5% falls within the top ten. The sample taken for sequencing was PBMCs. The origin of the receptors is a young man in good health and CMV-seropositive.

The chain uses TRBV7-9 and TRBJ1-5; the match to TRBD1 covers 9 bases. This CDR3 is 15 amino acids long. The V and J ends lost 3 bases and 3 bases, in that order; junction bases with no gene match: 3. Germline V gene data show CDR1 as SEHNR and CDR2 as FQNEAQ (reference sequence). The CDR3 DNA reads TGTGCCAGCAGCTTCGGGACAGGGATCAATCAGCCCCAGCATTTT. Translated: CASSFGTGINQPQHF.

The J gene is TRBJ2-1, the V gene TRBV5-4, with D tentatively TRBD1 (6 bases). This CDR3 contains 16 residues. CDR1 is SGHNT and CDR2 is YYREEE in the germline V gene (reference sequence). The V end lost 0 bases, the J end lost 7 bases, and 17 bases lay between the germline ends. The CDR3 loop reads CASSLGTTGPENEQFF. CDR3 sequence (DNA): TGTGCCAGCAGCTTGGGCACAACAGGGCCGGAAAATGAGCAGTTCTTC.